This T cell receptor (beta chain) was documented in a study of OX40 agonist ivuxolimab in advanced cancers. Across the study: Patients took ivuxolimab, an agonistic anti-OX40 (CD134) antibody. Patients receiving dose escalation had hepatocellular carcinoma, melanoma, renal cell or head and neck cancer. The study, taken as a whole, reports: At 0.1-3.0 mg/kg, partial responders had clonal expansion among the lowest observed. On average, CD8+ T cells showed a greater number of expanded clones than CD4+.

CDR3 length equals 15 residues. Germline CDR1 is SNHLY and CDR2 is FYNNEI. The V gene end was trimmed by 4 bases and the J gene end by 6 bases; junction bases not matched to a gene: 6. A remark on this clone: What it binds is unknown.

Only in-frame clones appear in the TCRdb table, and some are missing; sequencing was by immunoSEQ multiplex PCR. The data show tens of thousands of clones, with under 90% seen just once and approximately 1.6% held by the top ten. This material consisted of CD4+ or CD8+ T cells sorted from blood, taken in a trial of the OX40 agonist ivuxolimab. The origin of this receptor is an adult with an advanced solid tumor such as melanoma, head and neck, liver or kidney cancer. The rearrangement uses TRBV2 and TRBJ2-2; 9 bases map to TRBD2. This chain's CDR3 is CASSVSSGKSGELFF. CDR3 sequence (DNA): TGTGCCAGCAGTGTTTCTAGCGGGAAGTCCGGGGAGCTGTTTTTT.